These T cell receptor beta chains were read from a single sample in a study of a mutant IDH1 vaccine in newly diagnosed glioma. The antigens of these receptors remain unknown. The repertoire was sequenced with immunoSEQ multiplex PCR; TCRdb's copy has only in-frame clones and lacks some. The sample has roughly 86,000 clones, around nine tenths seen once. Sequences were derived from PBMCs, sampled from a glioma patient whose treatment included an IDH1 peptide vaccine. These TCRs come from a woman aged 50 to 60 with glioma. Both conserved end residues are part of each CDR3. A D gene is named only where the DNA matches it firmly. Clone size is not always given. Where it is, it says once, few, many or a class for expanded clones.

j_call: TRBJ2-2; v_call: TRBV12-5; clone_size: -; d_call: -; cdr3_aa: CASSGRGGRTGELFF; cdr3_nt: TGTGCTAGTTCAGGGCGAGGGGGTAGGACCGGGGAGCTGTTTTTT
j_call: TRBJ2-1; v_call: TRBV11-3; clone_size: -; d_call: -; cdr3_aa: CASSSWGFNNEQFF; cdr3_nt: TGTGCCAGCAGCTCGTGGGGGTTCAACAATGAGCAGTTCTTC
j_call: TRBJ2-5; v_call: TRBV14; clone_size: -; d_call: -; cdr3_aa: CASSQDGHKQETQYF; cdr3_nt: TGTGCCAGCAGCCAAGATGGCCACAAACAAGAGACCCAGTACTTC
j_call: TRBJ2-1; v_call: TRBV2; clone_size: once; d_call: -; cdr3_aa: CASSGTDAYNEQFF; cdr3_nt: TGTGCCAGCAGTGGGACTGATGCCTACAATGAGCAGTTCTTC
j_call: TRBJ2-7; v_call: TRBV5-1; clone_size: -; d_call: -; cdr3_aa: CASSSQGSSYEQYF; cdr3_nt: TGCGCCAGCAGTTCTCAGGGGAGCTCCTACGAGCAGTACTTC
j_call: TRBJ2-5; v_call: TRBV2; clone_size: few; d_call: TRBD2; cdr3_aa: CASSLLLAEETQYF; cdr3_nt: TGTGCCAGCAGCCTGTTACTAGCGGAAGAGACCCAGTACTTC
j_call: TRBJ2-6; v_call: TRBV27; clone_size: -; d_call: -; cdr3_aa: CASSSYQGANVLTF; cdr3_nt: TGTGCCAGCAGTTCGTACCAGGGGGCCAACGTCCTGACTTTC
j_call: TRBJ1-3; v_call: TRBV9; clone_size: -; d_call: -; cdr3_aa: CASSVALGSGNTIYF; cdr3_nt: TGTGCCAGCAGCGTAGCCCTAGGGTCCGGAAACACCATATATTTT
j_call: TRBJ1-3; v_call: TRBV6-1; clone_size: -; d_call: -; cdr3_aa: CASSEVGRVGNTIYF; cdr3_nt: TGTGCCAGCAGTGAAGTGGGACGGGTCGGAAACACCATATATTTT
j_call: TRBJ2-7; v_call: TRBV7-9; clone_size: -; d_call: -; cdr3_aa: CASSPARAPHEQYF; cdr3_nt: TGTGCCAGCAGCCCCGCCCGGGCCCCCCACGAGCAGTACTTC
j_call: TRBJ2-7; v_call: TRBV11-2; clone_size: -; d_call: TRBD1; cdr3_aa: CASSSLRQGWDEQYF; cdr3_nt: TGTGCCAGCAGCTCATTACGACAGGGTTGGGACGAGCAGTACTTC
j_call: TRBJ2-1; v_call: TRBV7-9; clone_size: -; d_call: TRBD1; cdr3_aa: CASSSGQGRGAYNEQFF; cdr3_nt: TGTGCCAGCAGCTCCGGACAGGGTCGCGGAGCCTACAATGAGCAGTTCTTC
j_call: TRBJ2-1; v_call: TRBV11-2; clone_size: -; d_call: -; cdr3_aa: CASSWDPDFYNEQFF; cdr3_nt: TGTGCCAGCAGCTGGGATCCGGACTTCTACAATGAGCAGTTCTTC
j_call: TRBJ2-1; v_call: TRBV25-1; clone_size: -; d_call: -; cdr3_aa: CASSGSGVDNEQFF; cdr3_nt: TGTGCCAGCAGTGGGTCTGGCGTCGACAATGAGCAGTTCTTC
j_call: TRBJ1-2; v_call: TRBV20-1; clone_size: -; d_call: -; cdr3_aa: CSARDGYGYTF; cdr3_nt: TGCAGTGCTAGAGATGGGTATGGCTACACCTTC
j_call: TRBJ1-4; v_call: TRBV6-1; clone_size: -; d_call: -; cdr3_aa: CASSEQRIANEKLFF; cdr3_nt: TGTGCCAGCAGTGAACAGAGGATAGCTAATGAAAAACTGTTTTTT
j_call: TRBJ2-1; v_call: TRBV30; clone_size: -; d_call: -; cdr3_aa: CAYSGLSYNEQFF; cdr3_nt: TGTGCCTACAGCGGCCTCTCCTACAATGAGCAGTTCTTC
j_call: TRBJ1-1; v_call: TRBV28; clone_size: -; d_call: -; cdr3_aa: CASSTSNTEAFF; cdr3_nt: TGTGCCAGCAGTACCTCGAACACTGAAGCTTTCTTT
j_call: TRBJ2-7; v_call: TRBV9; clone_size: -; d_call: -; cdr3_aa: CASSPTGYEQYF; cdr3_nt: TGTGCCAGCAGCCCCACGGGCTACGAGCAGTACTTC
j_call: TRBJ2-5; v_call: TRBV11-2; clone_size: once; d_call: -; cdr3_aa: CASSSPGLQETQYF; cdr3_nt: TGTGCCAGCAGCTCTCCGGGACTCCAAGAGACCCAGTACTTC
j_call: TRBJ2-1; v_call: TRBV4-2; clone_size: -; d_call: -; cdr3_aa: CASSPRFGDEQFF; cdr3_nt: TGTGCCAGCAGCCCTCGGTTCGGGGATGAGCAGTTCTTC
j_call: TRBJ1-1; v_call: TRBV7-9; clone_size: -; d_call: -; cdr3_aa: CASSLGSGLFDGNTEAFF; cdr3_nt: TGTGCCAGCAGCTTAGGATCCGGCCTTTTCGACGGGAACACTGAAGCTTTCTTT
j_call: TRBJ2-7; v_call: TRBV27; clone_size: -; d_call: -; cdr3_aa: CASRRGYEQYF; cdr3_nt: TGTGCCAGCAGAAGGGGATACGAGCAGTACTTC
j_call: TRBJ2-5; v_call: TRBV14; clone_size: -; d_call: TRBD1; cdr3_aa: CASSLADRGYWETQYF; cdr3_nt: TGTGCCAGCAGCCTTGCAGACAGGGGCTACTGGGAGACCCAGTACTTC
j_call: TRBJ2-5; v_call: TRBV10-3; clone_size: -; d_call: TRBD1; cdr3_aa: CAISDPRDRVAGTQYF; cdr3_nt: TGTGCCATCAGTGATCCCCGGGACAGGGTGGCAGGGACCCAGTACTTC
j_call: TRBJ1-1; v_call: TRBV6-5; clone_size: -; d_call: -; cdr3_aa: CASSWDTNTEAFF; cdr3_nt: TGTGCCAGCAGTTGGGACACGAACACTGAAGCTTTCTTT
j_call: TRBJ2-6; v_call: TRBV6-1; clone_size: -; d_call: -; cdr3_aa: CATRTGSGANVLTF; cdr3_nt: TGTGCCACCCGTACAGGCTCTGGGGCCAACGTCCTGACTTTC
j_call: TRBJ2-7; v_call: TRBV5-5; clone_size: once; d_call: -; cdr3_aa: CASSTEMGQGSWYEQYF; cdr3_nt: TGTGCCAGCAGCACCGAGATGGGGCAGGGATCTTGGTACGAGCAGTACTTC
j_call: TRBJ2-2; v_call: TRBV10-1; clone_size: -; d_call: -; cdr3_aa: CASSGSVVGELFF; cdr3_nt: TGCGCCAGCAGTGGGTCGGTGGTCGGGGAGCTGTTTTTT
j_call: TRBJ1-5; v_call: TRBV4-1; clone_size: once; d_call: -; cdr3_aa: CASSQDSRHYSNQPQHF; cdr3_nt: TGCGCCAGCAGCCAAGATAGCAGGCACTATAGCAATCAGCCCCAGCATTTT
j_call: TRBJ1-1; v_call: TRBV11-2; clone_size: -; d_call: -; cdr3_aa: CASSPGGQGGTEAFF; cdr3_nt: TGTGCCAGCAGCCCCGGGGGTCAAGGCGGGACTGAAGCTTTCTTT
j_call: TRBJ1-5; v_call: TRBV7-9; clone_size: -; d_call: -; cdr3_aa: CASSLDGGLQPQHF; cdr3_nt: TGTGCCAGCAGCTTAGACGGGGGGCTTCAGCCCCAGCATTTT
j_call: TRBJ2-1; v_call: TRBV30; clone_size: -; d_call: -; cdr3_aa: CAWSEDSYNEQFF; cdr3_nt: TGTGCCTGGAGTGAGGACTCTTACAATGAGCAGTTCTTC
j_call: TRBJ2-1; v_call: TRBV13; clone_size: -; d_call: TRBD2; cdr3_aa: CASSLAGGNEQFF; cdr3_nt: TGTGCCAGCAGCTTAGCGGGGGGGAATGAGCAGTTCTTC
j_call: TRBJ2-7; v_call: TRBV19; clone_size: -; d_call: -; cdr3_aa: CASSRTATLIHEQYF; cdr3_nt: TGTGCCAGTAGTAGGACCGCTACACTAATCCACGAGCAGTACTTC
j_call: TRBJ1-5; v_call: TRBV16; clone_size: -; d_call: -; cdr3_aa: CASGDRATQPQHF; cdr3_nt: TGTGCCAGCGGGGACCGGGCAACTCAGCCCCAGCATTTT
j_call: TRBJ2-2; v_call: TRBV7-9; clone_size: -; d_call: TRBD2; cdr3_aa: CASSLPGLAGNTGELFF; cdr3_nt: TGTGCCAGCAGCCTCCCGGGACTAGCGGGGAACACCGGGGAGCTGTTTTTT
j_call: TRBJ2-7; v_call: TRBV28; clone_size: -; d_call: -; cdr3_aa: CASGLGTYEQYF; cdr3_nt: TGTGCCAGCGGTTTGGGAACCTACGAGCAGTACTTC
j_call: TRBJ1-1; v_call: TRBV25-1; clone_size: -; d_call: TRBD1; cdr3_aa: CASSEPGQMNTEAFF; cdr3_nt: TGTGCCAGCAGTGAACCGGGACAGATGAACACTGAAGCTTTCTTT
j_call: TRBJ2-1; v_call: TRBV5-1; clone_size: -; d_call: -; cdr3_aa: CASSVAVSSYNEQFF; cdr3_nt: TGCGCCAGCAGCGTAGCGGTAAGCTCCTACAATGAGCAGTTCTTC
j_call: TRBJ1-2; v_call: TRBV28; clone_size: few; d_call: TRBD1; cdr3_aa: CASSPRTGGIYGYTF; cdr3_nt: TGTGCCAGCAGTCCAAGGACAGGGGGCATCTATGGCTACACCTTC
j_call: TRBJ2-7; v_call: TRBV4-1; clone_size: -; d_call: -; cdr3_aa: CASSQGDRYSYEQYF; cdr3_nt: TGCGCCAGCAGCCAAGGAGACCGATACTCCTACGAGCAGTACTTC
j_call: TRBJ2-1; v_call: TRBV9; clone_size: few; d_call: TRBD1; cdr3_aa: CASSGLGQGAGDEQFF; cdr3_nt: TGTGCCAGCAGCGGACTTGGACAGGGGGCTGGGGATGAGCAGTTCTTC
j_call: TRBJ2-5; v_call: TRBV2; clone_size: -; d_call: -; cdr3_aa: CASRVGQGTQETQYF; cdr3_nt: TGTGCCAGCAGGGTGGGCCAGGGGACTCAAGAGACCCAGTACTTC
j_call: TRBJ2-7; v_call: TRBV10-3; clone_size: -; d_call: -; cdr3_aa: CAISGDIRDSRAYEQYF; cdr3_nt: TGTGCCATCAGTGGGGACATACGGGACTCCCGAGCCTACGAGCAGTACTTC
j_call: TRBJ1-2; v_call: TRBV20-1; clone_size: few; d_call: -; cdr3_aa: CSARRDYGYTF; cdr3_nt: TGCAGTGCGCGACGGGACTATGGCTACACCTTC
j_call: TRBJ1-5; v_call: TRBV6-1; clone_size: -; d_call: TRBD1; cdr3_aa: CASSTRTGGRQPQHF; cdr3_nt: TGTGCCAGCAGTACCCGGACAGGGGGGAGGCAGCCCCAGCATTTT
j_call: TRBJ1-4; v_call: TRBV30; clone_size: -; d_call: TRBD1; cdr3_aa: CAWRDTGQLVEKLFF; cdr3_nt: TGTGCCTGGAGGGATACGGGACAGCTCGTCGAAAAACTGTTTTTT
j_call: TRBJ2-2; v_call: TRBV6-5; clone_size: -; d_call: -; cdr3_aa: CASSYSRRGDGELFF; cdr3_nt: TGTGCCAGCAGTTACTCAAGGAGAGGGGACGGGGAGCTGTTTTTT
j_call: TRBJ2-5; v_call: TRBV28; clone_size: -; d_call: TRBD2; cdr3_aa: CASRLAGGGETQYF; cdr3_nt: TGTGCCAGCAGGCTAGCGGGAGGCGGGGAGACCCAGTACTTC
j_call: TRBJ2-7; v_call: TRBV5-4; clone_size: -; d_call: -; cdr3_aa: CASSYDSYEQYF; cdr3_nt: TGTGCCAGCAGCTACGACTCCTACGAGCAGTACTTC